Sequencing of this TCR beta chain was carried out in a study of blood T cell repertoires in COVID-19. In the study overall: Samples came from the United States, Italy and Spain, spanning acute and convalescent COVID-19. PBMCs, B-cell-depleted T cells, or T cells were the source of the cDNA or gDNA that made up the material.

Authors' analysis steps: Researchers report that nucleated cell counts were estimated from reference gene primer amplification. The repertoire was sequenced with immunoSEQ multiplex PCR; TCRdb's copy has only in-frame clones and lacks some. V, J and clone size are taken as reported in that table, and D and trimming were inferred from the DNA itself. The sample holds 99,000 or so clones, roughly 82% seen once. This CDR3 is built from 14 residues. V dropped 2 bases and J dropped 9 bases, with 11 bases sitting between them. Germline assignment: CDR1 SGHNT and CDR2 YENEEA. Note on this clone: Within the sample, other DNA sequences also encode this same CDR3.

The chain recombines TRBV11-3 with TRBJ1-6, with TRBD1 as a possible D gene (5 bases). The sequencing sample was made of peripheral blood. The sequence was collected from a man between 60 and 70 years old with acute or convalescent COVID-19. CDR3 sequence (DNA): TGTGCCAGCAGCTTACAGGGCATAGTTTCACCCCTCCACTTT. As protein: CASSLQGIVSPLHF.